A selection of T cell receptor beta chains follows, all from one sample in a study of tumor and adjacent non-tumor tissue in lung cancer. MiXCR, applied by TCRdb to the multiplex PCR reads, yields one record per CDR3 protein. The sample lists roughly 220,000 distinct CDR3 sequences, approximately 74% occurring once. Sequenced sample: lung tumor tissue. Receptors originate from a man in his fifties or sixties with non-small cell lung cancer. CDR3s leave out the opening cysteine and the closing phenylalanine or tryptophan. D genes are given only for firm matches.

TRBV29-1,NA,TRBJ2-2,SVQTAAGKLF
TRBV6-5,NA,TRBJ2-5,VSSYPGGIQETQY
TRBV11-3,NA,TRBJ2-1,ASSPPSAIEQF
TRBV5-1,TRBD2,TRBJ2-1,ASSLGLAKNKQF
TRBV4-3,NA,TRBJ2-5,ASSQDRMGGGETQY
TRBV4-2,NA,TRBJ2-5,ASSQYQSGLGTQY
TRBV5-1,TRBD2,TRBJ2-2,ASSLQREDRSGELF
TRBV10-1,NA,TRBJ1-4,ASSESRVSEKLV
TRBV12-3/TRBV12-4,NA,TRBJ1-5,ASSFSHQPPH
TRBV2,NA,TRBJ1-6,ASIGEVDSPLH
TRBV11-3,NA,TRBJ2-5,TSSLLETQY
TRBV7-8,NA,TRBJ1-5,AISLGTYQPQH
TRBV4-3,TRBD2,TRBJ2-3,ASSQASSGGRTDTQY
TRBV20-1,NA,TRBJ1-4,SARTATDEKLF
TRBV20-1,NA,TRBJ1-6,SAYDGTGSHNSPLH
TRBV7-9,TRBD1,TRBJ2-3,ASGQGADTQY
TRBV5-6,NA,TRBJ1-5,ASSLRGVVQPQH
TRBV12-3/TRBV12-4,TRBD1,TRBJ1-2,ASSPDRGEDNYGYT
TRBV20-1,NA,TRBJ2-7,SPRDASTPERY
TRBV6-6,NA,TRBJ2-3,ASSYATAALTDTQY
TRBV12-3/TRBV12-4,TRBD1,TRBJ2-3,GSSPGQGTDTQY
TRBV13,TRBD2,TRBJ2-3,ASSLRNPGGADTQY
TRBV5-1,NA,TRBJ2-6,ASSLAGNSGANVLT
TRBV6-2/TRBV6-3,TRBD1,TRBJ2-7,ASRTGNSYEHY
TRBV20-1,TRBD2,TRBJ2-1,SASVRGAYNEQF
TRBV5-6,NA,TRBJ1-4,ASSLVTPLSGGEKLF
TRBV7-9,TRBD1,TRBJ1-2,ASSFGTGEGYT
TRBV5-1,NA,TRBJ2-3,ASTSGGSYTDTQY
TRBV4-3,NA,TRBJ2-7,ASSLAVASRVRSYEQY
TRBV20-1,NA,TRBJ2-3,SASRIADTDTHY
TRBV2,TRBD1,TRBJ1-2,ASILGQGPLYGYT
TRBV29-1,NA,TRBJ2-7,SAQDNEQY
TRBV6-5,NA,TRBJ1-1,ASRVAGKSGTEAF
TRBV11-2,NA,TRBJ2-1,ASSSAFYNERF
TRBV11-2,NA,TRBJ2-6,TSSPISGANLLT
TRBV20-1,NA,TRBJ1-4,SIISNEKLF
TRBV20-1,NA,TRBJ2-7,STRGQRVSYEQY
TRBV5-6,TRBD2,TRBJ2-3,VSSLCGGADTQY
TRBV11-2,NA,TRBJ2-5,ASSSTLGGPKETHY
TRBV6-5,NA,TRBJ1-2,ASSYRGFYDYT
TRBV13,NA,TRBJ2-7,ASNLSGNEQY
TRBV11-2,TRBD2,TRBJ2-1,ASSLERGGSSEQF
TRBV5-5,NA,TRBJ2-3,ASSHAGTRADTQY
TRBV29-1,TRBD2,TRBJ2-1,SVIGLAEQF
TRBV29-1,NA,TRBJ2-1,SVPRETEEQF
TRBV20-1,NA,TRBJ1-1,SAREGGGGWTEAF
TRBV12-3/TRBV12-4,TRBD1,TRBJ1-6,ASTGVYNSPLH